Following are 2 T cell receptor beta chains from one sample sequenced in a study of shared clonotypes between healthy human individuals. Assay: immunoSEQ multiplex PCR; the TCRdb copy retains only in-frame clones and omits some. The sample holds 950,000 to 1,100,000 clones, roughly 74% seen once. Sequencing was done on a sample of memory CD4+ T cells from PBMCs. Sample subset: CD45RA-negative fraction. These receptors were taken from a man younger than 35 in good health. Some clones in this sample may be carry-over from other donors' samples.

The chain carries TRBV7-9 and TRBJ1-2; D unresolved. The germline V gene encodes CDR1 SEHNR and CDR2 FQNEAQ (reference sequence). This CDR3 has 12 residues. Trimming stripped 5 bases from V and 5 bases from J, with 9 bases between. This chain's CDR3 is CASSPGGYGYTF. CDR3 coding DNA: TGTGCCAGCAGCCCGGGAGGGTATGGCTACACCTTC.

The chain couples TRBV6-1 to TRBJ2-3, with 10 nucleotides matching TRBD2. Looked up from germline, CDR1 is MNHNS and CDR2 is SASEGT. The J segment lost 1 base and the V segment lost 8 bases, leaving 6 bases of the junction unmatched. The CDR3 is 15 residues long. The CDR3 here is CASAILAGGTDTQYF. In DNA, the CDR3 is TGTGCCAGCGCGATCCTAGCGGGAGGCACAGATACGCAGTATTTT.